Listed below are T cell receptor beta chains from one sample, sequenced in a study of spatial heterogeneity in lung cancer. Using its own MiXCR run on the 5' RACE reads, TCRdb lists one record per CDR3 protein. The sample contains 40,000 to 55,000 distinct CDR3 sequences, roughly 13% of which appear only once. The sequences come from PBMCs, collected at surgery. The receptors stem from a male donor with early-stage non-small cell lung cancer. Each CDR3 is given with its conserved first and last residue. A D gene is named only where the DNA matches it firmly. Some rows mark clone size as missing; the rest say once, few, many or name a class of expanded clone.

clone_size: few
v_call: TRBV27
d_call: NA
j_call: TRBJ1-6
cdr3_nt: TGTGCCAGCAGTGACCGTATGCGCTCACCCCTCCACTTT
cdr3_aa: CASSDRMRSPLHF

clone_size: NA
v_call: TRBV3-1
d_call: NA
j_call: TRBJ2-7
cdr3_nt: TGTGCCAGCAGCCAACCTCTTTCCGGGACTCGCTACGAGCAGTACTTC
cdr3_aa: CASSQPLSGTRYEQYF

clone_size: many
v_call: TRBV29-1
d_call: NA
j_call: TRBJ2-3
cdr3_nt: TGCAGCGTCGGTGGGGAGGCGGGCACAGATACGCAGTATTTT
cdr3_aa: CSVGGEAGTDTQYF

clone_size: NA
v_call: TRBV7-9
d_call: NA
j_call: TRBJ1-1
cdr3_nt: TGTGCCAGCAGATTGATACAGAACACTGAAGCTTTCTTT
cdr3_aa: CASRLIQNTEAFF

clone_size: few
v_call: TRBV3-1
d_call: NA
j_call: TRBJ2-3
cdr3_nt: TGTGCCAGCCGGGTCAGGAGCACAGATACGCAGTATTTT
cdr3_aa: CASRVRSTDTQYF

clone_size: few
v_call: TRBV4-1
d_call: TRBD2
j_call: TRBJ2-1
cdr3_nt: TGCGCCAGCAGCCAAGACTCTAGCGGGAGCTCCTACAATGAGCAGTTCTTC
cdr3_aa: CASSQDSSGSSYNEQFF

clone_size: few
v_call: TRBV20-1
d_call: NA
j_call: TRBJ2-7
cdr3_nt: TGCAGTGCTAGTAAAGGTGCGTTCCCCGAGCAGTACTTC
cdr3_aa: CSASKGAFPEQYF

clone_size: once
v_call: TRBV7-9
d_call: NA
j_call: TRBJ2-7
cdr3_nt: TGTGCCAGCAGCTTCGCTCAGGGTAAAGAGCAGTACTTC
cdr3_aa: CASSFAQGKEQYF

clone_size: many
v_call: TRBV20-1
d_call: NA
j_call: TRBJ2-3
cdr3_nt: TGCAGTGCCCACGGGACAGTAATCAAGCGGGGAGCCACAGATACGCAGTATTTT
cdr3_aa: CSAHGTVIKRGATDTQYF

clone_size: NA
v_call: TRBV5-1
d_call: NA
j_call: TRBJ2-7
cdr3_nt: TGCGCCAGCAGCTTAGACCAAGGGGGAACCTACGAGCAGTACTTC
cdr3_aa: CASSLDQGGTYEQYF

clone_size: few
v_call: TRBV11-1
d_call: NA
j_call: TRBJ1-1
cdr3_nt: TGTGCCAGCAGCTTAGCCCCCAGGGTTAGAGCTTTCTTT
cdr3_aa: CASSLAPRVRAFF

clone_size: few
v_call: TRBV5-6
d_call: NA
j_call: TRBJ2-7
cdr3_nt: TGTGCCAGCAGCTTGGTAGGATCCGAGCAGTACTTC
cdr3_aa: CASSLVGSEQYF

clone_size: few
v_call: TRBV7-2
d_call: TRBD2
j_call: TRBJ2-3
cdr3_nt: TGTGCCAGCAGCACTTCACTAGCGGGGGGAGCAGATACGCAGTATTTT
cdr3_aa: CASSTSLAGGADTQYF

clone_size: few
v_call: TRBV25-1
d_call: TRBD2
j_call: TRBJ2-5
cdr3_nt: TGTGCCAGCAGTGAAGGGGCCGGACTAGCGGGAGAAGAGACCCAGTACTTC
cdr3_aa: CASSEGAGLAGEETQYF

clone_size: few
v_call: TRBV5-1
d_call: NA
j_call: TRBJ1-3
cdr3_nt: TGCGCCAGCAGCTTGGACGGCCTTGGAAACACCATATATTTT
cdr3_aa: CASSLDGLGNTIYF

clone_size: NA
v_call: TRBV6-2/TRBV6-3
d_call: NA
j_call: TRBJ2-2
cdr3_nt: TGTGCCAGCATAACTAGCCGGAACACCGGGGAGCTGTTTTTT
cdr3_aa: CASITSRNTGELFF

clone_size: NA
v_call: TRBV14
d_call: NA
j_call: TRBJ1-1
cdr3_nt: TGTGCCAGCAGCGAAGGCAGGAACACTGAAGCTTTCTTT
cdr3_aa: CASSEGRNTEAFF

clone_size: many
v_call: TRBV6-2/TRBV6-3
d_call: NA
j_call: TRBJ1-2
cdr3_nt: TGTGCCAGCAGTTCCGATAACTATGGCTACACCTTC
cdr3_aa: CASSSDNYGYTF

clone_size: few
v_call: TRBV28
d_call: NA
j_call: TRBJ2-1
cdr3_nt: TGTGCCAGCAAAAATCGGGGAGCTTCCTACAATGAGCAGTTCTTC
cdr3_aa: CASKNRGASYNEQFF

clone_size: NA
v_call: TRBV12-3/TRBV12-4
d_call: NA
j_call: TRBJ2-3
cdr3_nt: TGTGCCAGCAAAGAGAGTGGCAGGGATACGCAGTATTTT
cdr3_aa: CASKESGRDTQYF

clone_size: few
v_call: TRBV4-3
d_call: NA
j_call: TRBJ1-5
cdr3_nt: TGCGCCAGCAGCCAAGACAAAGGGTCTCCCCAGCATTTT
cdr3_aa: CASSQDKGSPQHF

clone_size: many
v_call: TRBV20-1
d_call: TRBD1
j_call: TRBJ2-7
cdr3_nt: TGCAGTGCTAGGAGTCTGACAGGGACGGACGAGCAGTACTTC
cdr3_aa: CSARSLTGTDEQYF

clone_size: NA
v_call: TRBV6-5
d_call: NA
j_call: TRBJ1-5
cdr3_nt: TGTGCCAGCAGTTTTACGAATCAGCCCCAGCATTTT
cdr3_aa: CASSFTNQPQHF

clone_size: NA
v_call: TRBV4-2
d_call: NA
j_call: TRBJ2-2
cdr3_nt: TGTGCCAGCAGCCGCAATGCCGGCACCGGGGAGCTGTTTTTT
cdr3_aa: CASSRNAGTGELFF

clone_size: NA
v_call: TRBV6-5
d_call: NA
j_call: TRBJ1-1
cdr3_nt: TGTGCCAGCAGCTCCCCAGGGAGCACTGAAGCTTTCTTT
cdr3_aa: CASSSPGSTEAFF

clone_size: few
v_call: TRBV12-3/TRBV12-4
d_call: NA
j_call: TRBJ1-2
cdr3_nt: TGTGCCAGCAGCTCACAACAAGTTAACTATGGCTACACCTTC
cdr3_aa: CASSSQQVNYGYTF

clone_size: many
v_call: TRBV2
d_call: NA
j_call: TRBJ2-6
cdr3_nt: TGTGCCAGCATGGAGGTAACAGAAACTGCCTCTGGGGCCAACGTCCTGACTTTC
cdr3_aa: CASMEVTETASGANVLTF

clone_size: many
v_call: TRBV7-9
d_call: NA
j_call: TRBJ2-5
cdr3_nt: TGTGCCAGCAGCTTATCCGCAGAGACCCAGTACTTC
cdr3_aa: CASSLSAETQYF

clone_size: many
v_call: TRBV6-2/TRBV6-3
d_call: TRBD1
j_call: TRBJ2-1
cdr3_nt: TGTGCCAGCAGCTGGGACAGGGTATTCGATGAGCAGTTCTTC
cdr3_aa: CASSWDRVFDEQFF

clone_size: many
v_call: TRBV20-1
d_call: NA
j_call: TRBJ1-6
cdr3_nt: TGCAGTGCTAGTGGGGGTATCAATTCACCCCTCCACTTT
cdr3_aa: CSASGGINSPLHF

clone_size: many
v_call: TRBV27
d_call: NA
j_call: TRBJ1-1
cdr3_nt: TGTGCCAGCAGTTTGTCTCCGGGCTCCGAAGCTTTCTTT
cdr3_aa: CASSLSPGSEAFF

clone_size: NA
v_call: TRBV6-5
d_call: NA
j_call: TRBJ2-3
cdr3_nt: TGTGCCAGCAGTTACGGGCCGGAGGGGGCAACAGATACGCAGTATTTT
cdr3_aa: CASSYGPEGATDTQYF

clone_size: NA
v_call: TRBV6-1
d_call: NA
j_call: TRBJ2-1
cdr3_nt: TGTGCCAGCACTGGGGGGCCCATGACGAATGAGCAGTTCTTC
cdr3_aa: CASTGGPMTNEQFF

clone_size: few
v_call: TRBV4-1
d_call: NA
j_call: TRBJ1-3
cdr3_nt: TGCGCCAGCAGCGACCACAGGCACGGTGGAAACACCATATATTTT
cdr3_aa: CASSDHRHGGNTIYF

clone_size: many
v_call: TRBV29-1
d_call: NA
j_call: TRBJ2-3
cdr3_nt: TGCAGCGTTGAAGCCCTCCGAGGGATTCGCACAGATACGCAGTATTTT
cdr3_aa: CSVEALRGIRTDTQYF

clone_size: many
v_call: TRBV5-1
d_call: TRBD1
j_call: TRBJ1-1
cdr3_nt: TGCGCCAGCAGGATTGCCGGGACAGGGGCTGAGGACACTGAAGCTTTCTTT
cdr3_aa: CASRIAGTGAEDTEAFF

clone_size: few
v_call: TRBV28
d_call: TRBD2
j_call: TRBJ2-1
cdr3_nt: TGTGCCAGCAGTTTAGCGGGAGGGATCTATGAGCAGTTCTTC
cdr3_aa: CASSLAGGIYEQFF

clone_size: NA
v_call: TRBV20-1
d_call: TRBD1
j_call: TRBJ2-3
cdr3_nt: TGCAGTGCTCTGAGGGGACAGCGCACAGATACGCAGTATTTT
cdr3_aa: CSALRGQRTDTQYF

clone_size: NA
v_call: TRBV6-5
d_call: NA
j_call: TRBJ1-5
cdr3_nt: TGTGCCAGCAGTTACTCCGGGGCTAGCAATCAGCCCCAGCATTTT
cdr3_aa: CASSYSGASNQPQHF

clone_size: few
v_call: TRBV7-9
d_call: TRBD1
j_call: TRBJ1-2
cdr3_nt: TGTGCCAGCAGCCCTGGACAGGGGATAGAAGGCTACACCTTC
cdr3_aa: CASSPGQGIEGYTF

clone_size: medium-sized
v_call: TRBV12-3/TRBV12-4
d_call: NA
j_call: TRBJ2-3
cdr3_nt: TGTGCCAGCAGATCGTGGGGGGGGGCCACAGATACGCAGTATTTT
cdr3_aa: CASRSWGGATDTQYF

clone_size: few
v_call: TRBV12-3/TRBV12-4
d_call: TRBD2
j_call: TRBJ2-5
cdr3_nt: TGTGCCAGCAGTCCGAGCATGAGCGGGGGGCAAGAGACCCAGTACTTC
cdr3_aa: CASSPSMSGGQETQYF

clone_size: many
v_call: TRBV19
d_call: TRBD2
j_call: TRBJ2-2
cdr3_nt: TGTGCCAGTAGTATAACAGCGGGGACTCAGAACACCGGGGAGCTGTTTTTT
cdr3_aa: CASSITAGTQNTGELFF

clone_size: many
v_call: TRBV7-9
d_call: NA
j_call: TRBJ1-5
cdr3_nt: TGTGCCAGCAGCAAGGACAGTAGCAAGCAGCCCCAGCATTTT
cdr3_aa: CASSKDSSKQPQHF

clone_size: NA
v_call: TRBV2
d_call: TRBD2
j_call: TRBJ2-5
cdr3_nt: TGTGCCAGCAGCGGAACCGGGACTAGCGGGTTCCAAGAGACCCAGTACTTC
cdr3_aa: CASSGTGTSGFQETQYF

clone_size: few
v_call: TRBV29-1
d_call: NA
j_call: TRBJ2-7
cdr3_nt: TGCAGCGTTGAGGGGCAACTCTACGAGCAGTACTTC
cdr3_aa: CSVEGQLYEQYF

clone_size: NA
v_call: TRBV7-7
d_call: TRBD2
j_call: TRBJ2-1
cdr3_nt: TGTGCTAGCAGCCCAACTTCCGGGACTAGCGGGAGTCCCGATGAGCAGTTCTTC
cdr3_aa: CASSPTSGTSGSPDEQFF

clone_size: many
v_call: TRBV6-1
d_call: NA
j_call: TRBJ1-4
cdr3_nt: TGTGCCAGCAGTGAATTTGAAAAACTGTTTTTT
cdr3_aa: CASSEFEKLFF

clone_size: few
v_call: TRBV11-2
d_call: NA
j_call: TRBJ2-7
cdr3_nt: TGTGCCAGCAGCTTAACCCCGGCAGGGAACTACGAGCAGTACTTC
cdr3_aa: CASSLTPAGNYEQYF

clone_size: many
v_call: TRBV11-2
d_call: TRBD2
j_call: TRBJ2-1
cdr3_nt: TGTGCCAGCAGCTTCCGTGGACTAGCCGCCCAAGAGCAGTTCTTC
cdr3_aa: CASSFRGLAAQEQFF

clone_size: few
v_call: TRBV5-1
d_call: TRBD1
j_call: TRBJ1-4
cdr3_nt: TGCGCCAGCAGCGACAGGGGGCAGGATGAAAAACTGTTTTTT
cdr3_aa: CASSDRGQDEKLFF

clone_size: NA
v_call: TRBV20-1
d_call: TRBD2
j_call: TRBJ2-3
cdr3_nt: TGCAGTGCTAGCACTAGCGGCGCAGATACGCAGTATTTT
cdr3_aa: CSASTSGADTQYF

clone_size: many
v_call: TRBV9
d_call: NA
j_call: TRBJ1-2
cdr3_nt: TGTGCCAGCAGCGTCGAAGGACTTACGGGCTATGGCTACACCTTC
cdr3_aa: CASSVEGLTGYGYTF

clone_size: many
v_call: TRBV9
d_call: NA
j_call: TRBJ1-1
cdr3_nt: TGTGCCAGCAGCGCGGGGGTCGAGGTCACTGAAGCTTTCTTT
cdr3_aa: CASSAGVEVTEAFF